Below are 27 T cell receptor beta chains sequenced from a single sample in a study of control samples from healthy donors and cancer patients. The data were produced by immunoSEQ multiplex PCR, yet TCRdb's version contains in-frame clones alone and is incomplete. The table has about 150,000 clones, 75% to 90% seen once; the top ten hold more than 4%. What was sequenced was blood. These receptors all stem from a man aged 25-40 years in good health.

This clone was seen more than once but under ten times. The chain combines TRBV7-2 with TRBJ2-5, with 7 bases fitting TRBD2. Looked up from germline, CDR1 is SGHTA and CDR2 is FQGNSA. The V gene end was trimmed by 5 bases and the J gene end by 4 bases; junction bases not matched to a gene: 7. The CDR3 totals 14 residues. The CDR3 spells CASSPPPGGETQYF. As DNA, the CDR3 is TGTGCCAGCAGCCCGCCCCCGGGGGGAGAGACCCAGTACTTC.

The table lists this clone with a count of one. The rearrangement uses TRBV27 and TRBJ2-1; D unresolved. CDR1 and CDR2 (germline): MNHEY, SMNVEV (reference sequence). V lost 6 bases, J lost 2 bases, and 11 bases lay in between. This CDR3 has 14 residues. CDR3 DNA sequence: TGTGCCAGCAGCCAGATAGTAACCTACAATGAGCAGTTCTTC. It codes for CASSQIVTYNEQFF.

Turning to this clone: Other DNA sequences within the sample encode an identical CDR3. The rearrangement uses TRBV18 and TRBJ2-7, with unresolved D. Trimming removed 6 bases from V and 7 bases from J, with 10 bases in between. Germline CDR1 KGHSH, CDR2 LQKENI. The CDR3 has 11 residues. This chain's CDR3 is CASSPGGEQYF. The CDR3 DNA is TGTGCCAGCTCTCCGGGCGGAGAGCAGTACTTC. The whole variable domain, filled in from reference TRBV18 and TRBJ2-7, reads NAGVMQNPRHLVRRRGQEARLRCSPMKGHSHVYWYRQLPEEGLKFMVYLQKENIIDESGMPKERFSAEFPKEGPSILRIQQVVRGDSAAYFCASSPGGEQYFGPGTRLTVT.

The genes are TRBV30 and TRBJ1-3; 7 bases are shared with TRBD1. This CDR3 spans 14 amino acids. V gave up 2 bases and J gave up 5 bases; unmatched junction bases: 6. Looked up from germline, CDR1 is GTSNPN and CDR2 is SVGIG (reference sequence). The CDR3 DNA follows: TGTGCCTGGAGTACAGAGACAGGGAGAAACACCATATATTTT. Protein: CAWSTETGRNTIYF.

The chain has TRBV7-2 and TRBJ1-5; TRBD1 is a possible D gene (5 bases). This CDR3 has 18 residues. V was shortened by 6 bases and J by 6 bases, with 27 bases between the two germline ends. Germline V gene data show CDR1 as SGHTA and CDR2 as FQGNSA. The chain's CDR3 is CASSYQTGSGGNSQPQHF. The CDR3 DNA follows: TGTGCCAGCAGTTACCAAACAGGATCCGGGGGAAACTCTCAGCCCCAGCATTTT.

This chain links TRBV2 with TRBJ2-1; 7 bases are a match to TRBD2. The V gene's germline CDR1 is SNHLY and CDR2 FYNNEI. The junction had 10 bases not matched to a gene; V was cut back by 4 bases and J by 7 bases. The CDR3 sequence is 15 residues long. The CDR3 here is CASSVRAGAGNEQFF. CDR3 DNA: TGTGCCAGCAGTGTCAGGGCGGGAGCTGGGAATGAGCAGTTCTTC. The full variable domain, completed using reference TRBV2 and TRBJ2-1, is EPEVTQTPSHQVTQMGQEVILRCVPISNHLYFYWYRQILGQKVEFLVSFYNNEISEKSEIFDDQFSVERPDGSNFTLKIRSTKLEDSAMYFCASSVRAGAGNEQFFGPGTRLTVL.

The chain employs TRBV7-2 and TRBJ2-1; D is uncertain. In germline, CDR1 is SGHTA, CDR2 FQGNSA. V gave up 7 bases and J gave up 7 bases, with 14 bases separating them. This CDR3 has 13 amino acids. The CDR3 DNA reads TGTGCCAGCACAAGGGCTCGAGAGAATGAGCAGTTCTTC. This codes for CASTRARENEQFF.

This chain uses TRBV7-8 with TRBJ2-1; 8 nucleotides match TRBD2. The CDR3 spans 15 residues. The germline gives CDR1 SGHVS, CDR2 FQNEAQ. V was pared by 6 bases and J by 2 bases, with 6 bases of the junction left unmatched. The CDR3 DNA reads TGTGCCAGCAGGCAAGCGGGGGCCGCCTACAATGAGCAGTTCTTC. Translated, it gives CASRQAGAAYNEQFF.

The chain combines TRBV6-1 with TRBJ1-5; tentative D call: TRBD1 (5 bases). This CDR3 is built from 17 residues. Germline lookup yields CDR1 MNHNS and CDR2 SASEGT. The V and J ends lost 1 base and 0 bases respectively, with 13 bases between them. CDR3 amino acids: CASSEVIGRGSNQPQHF. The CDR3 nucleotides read TGTGCCAGCAGTGAAGTTATAGGGAGGGGTAGCAATCAGCCCCAGCATTTT.

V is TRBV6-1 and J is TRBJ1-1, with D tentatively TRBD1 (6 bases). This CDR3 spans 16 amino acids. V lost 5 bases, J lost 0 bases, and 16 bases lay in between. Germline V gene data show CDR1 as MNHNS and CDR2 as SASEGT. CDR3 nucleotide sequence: TGTGCCAGCAGTCAAGGGACACCCGACTTGAACACTGAAGCTTTCTTT. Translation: CASSQGTPDLNTEAFF.

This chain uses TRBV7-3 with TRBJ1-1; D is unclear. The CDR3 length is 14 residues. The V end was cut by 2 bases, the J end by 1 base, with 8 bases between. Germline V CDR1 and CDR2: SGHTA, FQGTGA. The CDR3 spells CASSLGSRNTEAFF. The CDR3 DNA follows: TGTGCCAGCAGCTTAGGGTCGAGGAACACTGAAGCTTTCTTT. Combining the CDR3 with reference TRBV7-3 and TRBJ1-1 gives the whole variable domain GAGVSQTPSNKVTEKGKYVELRCDPISGHTALYWYRQSLGQGPEFLIYFQGTGAADDSGLPNDRFFAVRPEGSVSTLKIQRTERGDSAVYLCASSLGSRNTEAFFGQGTRLTVV.

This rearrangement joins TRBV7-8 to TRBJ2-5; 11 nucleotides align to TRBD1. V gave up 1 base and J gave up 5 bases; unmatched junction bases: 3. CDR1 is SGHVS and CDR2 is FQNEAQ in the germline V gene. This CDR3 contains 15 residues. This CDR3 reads CASSLVGQGGETQYF. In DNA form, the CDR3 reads TGTGCCAGCAGCTTAGTGGGACAGGGGGGGGAGACCCAGTACTTC.

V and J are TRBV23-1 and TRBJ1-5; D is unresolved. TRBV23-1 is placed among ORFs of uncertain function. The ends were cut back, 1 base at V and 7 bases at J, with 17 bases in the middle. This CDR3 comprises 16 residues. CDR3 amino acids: CASSQLESRIDQPQHF. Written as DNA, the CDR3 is TGCGCCAGCAGTCAATTGGAGTCCCGAATCGACCAGCCCCAGCATTTT.

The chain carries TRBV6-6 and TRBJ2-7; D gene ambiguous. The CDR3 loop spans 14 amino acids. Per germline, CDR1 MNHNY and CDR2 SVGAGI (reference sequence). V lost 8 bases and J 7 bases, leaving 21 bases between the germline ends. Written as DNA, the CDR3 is TGTGCCAGCCGGAATTCCCAGGCCGCGCAGGAGCAGTACTTC. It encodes CASRNSQAAQEQYF.

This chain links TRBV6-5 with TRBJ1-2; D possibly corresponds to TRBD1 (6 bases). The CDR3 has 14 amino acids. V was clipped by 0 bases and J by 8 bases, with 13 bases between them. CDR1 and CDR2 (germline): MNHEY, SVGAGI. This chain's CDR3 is CASSYSQGLVGYTF. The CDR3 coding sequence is TGTGCCAGCAGTTACTCTCAGGGGCTAGTAGGCTACACCTTC.

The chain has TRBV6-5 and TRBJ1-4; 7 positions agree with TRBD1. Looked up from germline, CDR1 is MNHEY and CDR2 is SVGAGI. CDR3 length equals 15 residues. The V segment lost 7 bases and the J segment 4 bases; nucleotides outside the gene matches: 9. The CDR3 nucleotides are TGTGCCAGCACCCCAAGGGGGCGGATTAATGAAAAACTGTTTTTT. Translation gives CASTPRGRINEKLFF.

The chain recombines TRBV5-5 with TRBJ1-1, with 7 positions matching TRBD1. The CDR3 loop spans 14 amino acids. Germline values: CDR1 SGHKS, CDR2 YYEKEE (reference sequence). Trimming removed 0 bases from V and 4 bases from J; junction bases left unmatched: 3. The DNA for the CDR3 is TGTGCCAGCAGCTTGGGACAGGGATCCACTGAAGCTTTCTTT. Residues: CASSLGQGSTEAFF.

Written as DNA, the CDR3 is TGTGCCAGCAGCTTATCCGAACTAGCGGGTTGGGAGACCCAGTACTTC. It translates to CASSLSELAGWETQYF. The rearrangement joins TRBV7-2 to TRBJ2-5; 9 nucleotides match TRBD2. CDR1 is SGHTA and CDR2 is FQGNSA in the germline V gene. The CDR3 runs to 16 residues. V shed 2 bases and J 5 bases; nucleotides not matched to a gene: 9.

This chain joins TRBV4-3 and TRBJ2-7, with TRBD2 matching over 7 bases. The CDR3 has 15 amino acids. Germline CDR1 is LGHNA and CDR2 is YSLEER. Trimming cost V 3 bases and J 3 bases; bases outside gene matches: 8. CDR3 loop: CASSQVRDYDYEQYF. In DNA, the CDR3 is TGCGCCAGCAGCCAGGTGAGGGACTACGACTACGAGCAGTACTTC.

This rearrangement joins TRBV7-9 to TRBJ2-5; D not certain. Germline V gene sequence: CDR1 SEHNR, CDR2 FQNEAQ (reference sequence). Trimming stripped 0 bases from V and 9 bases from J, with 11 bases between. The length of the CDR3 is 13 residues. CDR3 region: CASSLAFTSPQYF. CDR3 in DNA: TGTGCCAGCAGCTTAGCTTTTACGAGTCCCCAGTACTTC.

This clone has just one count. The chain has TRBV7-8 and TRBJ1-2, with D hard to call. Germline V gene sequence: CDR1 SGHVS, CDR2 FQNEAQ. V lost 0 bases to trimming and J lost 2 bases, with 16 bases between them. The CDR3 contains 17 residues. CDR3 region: CASSLAESWASNYGYTF. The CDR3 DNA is TGTGCCAGCAGCTTAGCGGAGTCGTGGGCCTCCAACTATGGCTACACCTTC.

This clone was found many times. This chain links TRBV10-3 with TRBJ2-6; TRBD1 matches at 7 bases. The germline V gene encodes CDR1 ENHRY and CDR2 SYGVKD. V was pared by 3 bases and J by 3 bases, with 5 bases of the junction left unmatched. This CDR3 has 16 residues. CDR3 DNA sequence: TGTGCCATCAGTGAAAACAGGGGACGTGGGGCCAACGTCCTGACTTTC. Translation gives CAISENRGRGANVLTF.

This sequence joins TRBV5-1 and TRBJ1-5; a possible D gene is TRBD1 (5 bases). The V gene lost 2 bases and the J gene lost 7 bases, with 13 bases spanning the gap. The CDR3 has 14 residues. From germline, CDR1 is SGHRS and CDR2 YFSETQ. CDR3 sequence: CASSLRQGGQPQHF. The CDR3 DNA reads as TGCGCCAGCAGCTTACGGCAGGGCGGACAGCCCCAGCATTTT.

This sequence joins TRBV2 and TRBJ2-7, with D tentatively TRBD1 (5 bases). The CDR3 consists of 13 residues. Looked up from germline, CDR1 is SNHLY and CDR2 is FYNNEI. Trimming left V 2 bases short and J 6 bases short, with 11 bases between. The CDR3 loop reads CASSESPRGEQYF. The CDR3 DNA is TGTGCCAGCAGTGAATCACCTAGGGGCGAGCAGTACTTC.

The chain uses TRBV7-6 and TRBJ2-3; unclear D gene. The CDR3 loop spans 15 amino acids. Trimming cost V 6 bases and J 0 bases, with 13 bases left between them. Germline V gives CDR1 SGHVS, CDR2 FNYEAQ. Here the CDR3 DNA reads TGTGCCAGCAGTCGGGCTTGGGGTAGCACAGATACGCAGTATTTT. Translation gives CASSRAWGSTDTQYF.

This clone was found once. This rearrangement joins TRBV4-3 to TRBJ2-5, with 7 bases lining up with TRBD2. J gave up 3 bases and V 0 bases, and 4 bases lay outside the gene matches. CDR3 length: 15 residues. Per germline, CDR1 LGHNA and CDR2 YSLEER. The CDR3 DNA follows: TGCGCCAGCAGCCAAGATGGTGGGGGGGAAGAGACCCAGTACTTC. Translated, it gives CASSQDGGGEETQYF.

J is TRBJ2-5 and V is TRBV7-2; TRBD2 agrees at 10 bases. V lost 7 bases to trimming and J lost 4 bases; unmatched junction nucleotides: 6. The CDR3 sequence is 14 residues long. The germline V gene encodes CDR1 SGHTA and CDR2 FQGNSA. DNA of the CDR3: TGTGCCAGCAACAGCGGGGGGGCAGGAGAGACCCAGTACTTC. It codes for CASNSGGAGETQYF.